What follows describes a single T cell receptor (beta chain). No antigen is known for it. The junction differs from germline at one of its ends, possibly a read error. Other DNA sequences of this sample code for an identical CDR3. The CDR3 consists of 14 residues. Germline V gene data show CDR1 as SNHLY and CDR2 as FYNNEI. The data stem from a study of CD8+ T cells in alopecia areata. The study's findings and limits: Within the top 100, expanded CD8+ clones significantly decreased with tofacitinib, as did scalp clonality. Greater clonality was observed in lesional scalp samples, especially alopecia totalis/universalis, versus normal scalp.

RNA extraction and reverse transcription yielded cDNA as sequencing template. Method: immunoSEQ multiplex PCR; TCRdb's copy keeps in-frame clones and lacks some. The sample consists of nearly 200,000 clones, roughly 50% of them appearing once. Indicated treatment: oral pan-JAK inhibitor, 5-10 mg twice daily. Researchers took lesional scalp punch biopsies and peripheral blood from people who were alopecia areata patients. This clonotype was obtained from a human donor with alopecia areata. This chain links TRBV2 with TRBJ2-5; 7 bases fit TRBD1. The specimen comprised CD4+ T cells sorted from blood, sampled at week 24, from a patient treated with tofacitinib. The CDR3 coding sequence is TGTGCCAGCACTGAACAGGGGCCGAGGGAGACCCAGTACTTC. Protein sequence: CASTEQGPRETQYF.